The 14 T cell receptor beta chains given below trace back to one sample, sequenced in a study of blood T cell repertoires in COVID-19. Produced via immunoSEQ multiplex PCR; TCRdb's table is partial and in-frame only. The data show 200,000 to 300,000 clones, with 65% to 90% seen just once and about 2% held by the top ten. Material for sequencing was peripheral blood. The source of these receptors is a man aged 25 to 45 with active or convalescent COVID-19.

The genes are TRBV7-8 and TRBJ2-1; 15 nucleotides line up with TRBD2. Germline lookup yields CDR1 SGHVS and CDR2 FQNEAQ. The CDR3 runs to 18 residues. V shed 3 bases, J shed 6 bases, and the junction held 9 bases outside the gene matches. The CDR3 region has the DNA TGTGCCAGCAGCTTGGGACTAGCGGGGGGTATAGGGAGCAATGAGCAGTTCTTC. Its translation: CASSLGLAGGIGSNEQFF.

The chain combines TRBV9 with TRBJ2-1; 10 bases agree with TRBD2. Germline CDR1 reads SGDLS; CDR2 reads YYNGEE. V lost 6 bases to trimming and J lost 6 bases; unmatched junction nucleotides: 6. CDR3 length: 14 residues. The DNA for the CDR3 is TGTGCCAGCATCCGGACTAGCGGCTTCAATGAGCAGTTCTTC. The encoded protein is CASIRTSGFNEQFF.

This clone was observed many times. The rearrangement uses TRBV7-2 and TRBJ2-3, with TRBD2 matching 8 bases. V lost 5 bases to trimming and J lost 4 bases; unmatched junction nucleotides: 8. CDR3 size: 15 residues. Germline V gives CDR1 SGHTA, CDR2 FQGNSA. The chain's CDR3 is CASSHIAGKPDTQYF. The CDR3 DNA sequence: TGTGCCAGCAGCCACATAGCGGGGAAGCCAGATACGCAGTATTTT. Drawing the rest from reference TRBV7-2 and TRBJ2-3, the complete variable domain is GAGVSQSPSNKVTEKGKDVELRCDPISGHTALYWYRQSLGQGLEFLIYFQGNSAPDKSGLPSDRFSAERTGGSVSTLTIQRTQQEDSAVYLCASSHIAGKPDTQYFGPGTRLTVL.

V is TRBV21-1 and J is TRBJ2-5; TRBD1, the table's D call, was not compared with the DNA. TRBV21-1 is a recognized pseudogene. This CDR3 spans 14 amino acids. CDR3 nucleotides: TGTGCCAGCAGCAGGATAACAGGCCAAGAGACCCAGTACTTC. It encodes CASSRITGQETQYF.

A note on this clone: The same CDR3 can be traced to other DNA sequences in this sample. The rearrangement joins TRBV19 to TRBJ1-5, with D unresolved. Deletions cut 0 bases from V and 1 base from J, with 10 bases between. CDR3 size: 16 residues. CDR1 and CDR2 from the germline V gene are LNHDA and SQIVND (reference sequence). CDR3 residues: CASSIEAGWSNQPQHF. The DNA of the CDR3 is TGTGCCAGTAGTATAGAGGCGGGATGGAGCAATCAGCCCCAGCATTTT.

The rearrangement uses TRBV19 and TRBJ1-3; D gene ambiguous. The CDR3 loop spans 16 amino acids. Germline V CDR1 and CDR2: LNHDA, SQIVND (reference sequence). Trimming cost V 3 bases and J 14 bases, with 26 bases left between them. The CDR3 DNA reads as TGTGCCAGTAGTATCGATTTACGTTTGGGCTCCGGTGCTTTATATTTT. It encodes CASSIDLRLGSGALYF.

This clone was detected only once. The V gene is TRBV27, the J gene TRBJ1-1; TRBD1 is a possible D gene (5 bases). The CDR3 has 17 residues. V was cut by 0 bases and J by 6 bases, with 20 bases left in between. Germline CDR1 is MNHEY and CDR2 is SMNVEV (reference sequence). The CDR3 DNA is TGTGCCAGCAGTTTATCGGGTCTGGAGGGGATGAGGGCTGAAGCTTTCTTT. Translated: CASSLSGLEGMRAEAFF.

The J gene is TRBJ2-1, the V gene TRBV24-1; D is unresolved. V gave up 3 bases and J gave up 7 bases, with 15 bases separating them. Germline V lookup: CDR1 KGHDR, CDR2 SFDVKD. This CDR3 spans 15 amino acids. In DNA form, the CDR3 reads TGTGCCACCAGTGATCCCCTGAACGGAGAGAATGAGCAGTTCTTC. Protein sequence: CATSDPLNGENEQFF.

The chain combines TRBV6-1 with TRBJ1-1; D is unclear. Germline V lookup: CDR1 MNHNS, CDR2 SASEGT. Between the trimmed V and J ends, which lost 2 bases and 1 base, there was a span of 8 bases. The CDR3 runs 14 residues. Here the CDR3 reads CASSEIGKNTEAFF. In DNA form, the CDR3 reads TGTGCCAGCAGTGAAATCGGTAAGAACACTGAAGCTTTCTTT.

CDR3 sequence reads: CASTPFLRESNQPQHF. CDR3 nucleotide sequence: TGTGCCAGCACCCCCTTCCTAAGGGAGAGCAATCAGCCCCAGCATTTT. This chain connects TRBV12-1 to TRBJ1-5. TRBV12-1 is a pseudogene. This CDR3 region has 16 residues.

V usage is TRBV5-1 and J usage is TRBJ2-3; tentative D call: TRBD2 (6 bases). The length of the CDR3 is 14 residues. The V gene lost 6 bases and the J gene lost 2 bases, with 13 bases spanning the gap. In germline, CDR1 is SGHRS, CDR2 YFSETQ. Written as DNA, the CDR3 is TGCGCCAGCAAAGAGGGACTTATCACAGATACGCAGTATTTT. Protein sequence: CASKEGLITDTQYF.

CDR3 sequence reads: CATSRVRQGVQPQHF. DNA for the CDR3: TGTGCCACCAGCAGAGTTAGACAGGGCGTACAGCCCCAGCATTTT. The rearrangement uses TRBV15 and TRBJ1-5, with TRBD1 matching over 7 bases. There are 15 residues in the CDR3. The germline gives CDR1 LNHNV, CDR2 YYDKDF (reference sequence). J was trimmed by 7 bases and V by 1 base; bases with no gene match: 7. The whole variable domain, remainder taken from reference TRBV15 and TRBJ1-5, is DAMVIQNPRYQVTQFGKPVTLSCSQTLNHNVMYWYQQKSSQAPKLLFHYYDKDFNNEADTPDNFQSRRPNTSFCFLDIRSPGLGDTAMYLCATSRVRQGVQPQHFGDGTRLSIL.

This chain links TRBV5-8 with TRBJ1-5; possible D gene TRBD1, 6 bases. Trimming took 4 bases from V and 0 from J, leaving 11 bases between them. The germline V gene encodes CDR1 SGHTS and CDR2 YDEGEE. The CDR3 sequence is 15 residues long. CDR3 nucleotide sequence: TGTGCCAGCAGCCCGACAGGCTATAGCAATCAGCCCCAGCATTTT. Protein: CASSPTGYSNQPQHF.

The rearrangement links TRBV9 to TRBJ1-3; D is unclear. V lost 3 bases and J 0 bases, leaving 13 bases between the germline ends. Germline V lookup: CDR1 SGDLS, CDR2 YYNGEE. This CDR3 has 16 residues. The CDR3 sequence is CASSDKGGLSGNTIYF. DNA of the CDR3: TGTGCCAGCAGCGACAAGGGCGGGCTCTCTGGAAACACCATATATTTT.